The 32 T cell receptor beta chains below all came from one sample that was sequenced in a study of T cells after yellow fever vaccination. TCRdb reanalysed the 5' RACE reads using MiXCR and keeps one entry per CDR3 protein. The sample holds about 200,000 distinct CDR3 sequences, more than 3% seen once. The source was CD4+ T cells sorted from PBMCs, collected 10 days after the yellow fever booster vaccination. These receptors originate from a man between 18 and 35 years old who received the YFV17D yellow fever vaccine.

The chain links TRBV20-1 to TRBJ1-1, with D maybe TRBD1 (5 bases). V lost 6 bases and J 0 bases, leaving 11 bases between the germline ends. This CDR3 comprises 13 residues. Germline V gene lookup returns CDR1 DFQATT and CDR2 SNEGSKA (reference sequence). In DNA, the CDR3 is TGCAGTGCCCGGGGCCAAATGAACACTGAAGCTTTCTTT. Translated, it gives CSARGQMNTEAFF.

This clonotype was recorded many times. The chain employs TRBV4-3 and TRBJ1-2; D unclear. V dropped 3 bases and J dropped 4 bases, with 9 bases sitting between them. The CDR3 extends over 13 amino acids. Germline CDR1 and CDR2: LGHNA and YSLEER. The CDR3 reads CASSHNRAYGYTF. In nucleotides, the CDR3 is TGCGCCAGCAGCCATAACAGAGCCTATGGCTACACCTTC.

This clonotype appeared many times. V gene TRBV7-9 combines with J gene TRBJ2-7; D gene uncertain. From germline, CDR1 is SEHNR and CDR2 FQNEAQ (reference sequence). The CDR3 has 14 amino acids. Between the trimmed V and J ends, which lost 3 bases and 0 bases, there was a span of 9 bases. This CDR3 is CASSFWALSYEQYF. CDR3 DNA sequence: TGTGCCAGCAGCTTTTGGGCCCTCTCCTACGAGCAGTACTTC.

The V and J genes are TRBV7-9 and TRBJ2-3; D uncertain. CDR3 length: 13 residues. Germline values: CDR1 SEHNR, CDR2 FQNEAQ (reference sequence). Trimming stripped 5 bases from V and 3 bases from J, with 9 bases between. In DNA form, the CDR3 reads TGTGCCAGCAGCCGTATGTTGACAGATACGCAGTATTTT. Translated, it gives CASSRMLTDTQYF.

There are many counts of this clonotype. V and J are TRBV12-3 or TRBV12-4 and TRBJ1-3; D gene uncertain. Trimming cost V 5 bases and J 0 bases, with 11 bases left between them. CDR3 length: 15 amino acids. The CDR3 sequence is CASSIDGGSGNTIYF. DNA of the CDR3: TGTGCCAGCAGTATTGACGGAGGCTCTGGAAACACCATATATTTT.

The sample holds a few counts of this clonotype. This chain joins TRBV30 and TRBJ2-7; TRBD1 agrees at 8 bases. The CDR3 extends over 13 amino acids. The junction had 3 bases not matched to a gene; V was cut back by 2 bases and J by 3 bases. The germline V gene encodes CDR1 GTSNPN and CDR2 SVGIG (reference sequence). The CDR3 sequence: CAWSIGQGYEQYF. The CDR3 DNA reads as TGTGCCTGGAGTATCGGACAGGGCTACGAGCAGTACTTC.

The sample holds a few counts of this clonotype. The CDR3 sequence is CALRGPGREQFF. As DNA, the CDR3 is TGTGCCTTACGGGGGCCCGGACGGGAGCAGTTCTTC. The gene calls are TRBV12-3 or TRBV12-4 and TRBJ2-1, with D perhaps being TRBD1 or TRBD2 (6 bases each). V lost 11 bases to trimming and J lost 10 bases, with 18 bases between them. This CDR3 has 12 residues.

The J gene is TRBJ2-7, the V gene TRBV5-4; 9 bases align to TRBD1. Germline lookup yields CDR1 SGHNT and CDR2 YYREEE (reference sequence). The length of the CDR3 is 14 residues. The junction had 0 bases not matched to a gene; V was cut back by 0 bases and J by 2 bases. The CDR3 here is CASSLGDRAYEQYF. The DNA of the CDR3 is TGTGCCAGCAGCTTGGGGGACAGGGCCTACGAGCAGTACTTC.

Many counts were recorded for this clonotype. This chain links TRBV5-1 with TRBJ2-7, with D possibly TRBD1 on 6 matching bases. Per germline, CDR1 SGHRS and CDR2 YFSETQ. Trimming took 3 bases from V and 6 from J, leaving 16 bases between them. The CDR3 runs 14 residues. In DNA, the CDR3 is TGCGCCAGCAGCTGGGACACAACCACGGGCGAGCAGTACTTC. Amino acid sequence: CASSWDTTTGEQYF.

Many counts were recorded for this clonotype. The chain employs TRBV10-2 and TRBJ1-3; 7 bases line up with TRBD1. The J segment lost 2 bases and the V segment lost 7 bases, leaving 2 bases of the junction unmatched. Germline assignment: CDR1 WSHSY and CDR2 SAAADI. The CDR3 extends over 13 amino acids. The CDR3 bases are TGCGCCAGCACTGACAGGGCTGGAAACACCATATATTTT. It encodes CASTDRAGNTIYF.

The chain recombines TRBV7-2 with TRBJ1-1, with no clear D. V dropped 5 bases and J dropped 1 base, with 14 bases sitting between them. CDR1 and CDR2 from the germline V gene are SGHTA and FQGNSA. The CDR3 spans 15 residues. The chain's CDR3 is CASSLHGVGNTEAFF. In nucleotides, the CDR3 is TGTGCCAGCAGCCTGCACGGGGTCGGGAACACTGAAGCTTTCTTT.

This chain joins TRBV3-1 and TRBJ1-2, with TRBD1 as a possible D gene (5 bases). V was pared by 4 bases and J by 2 bases, with 11 bases between. Germline CDR1 LGHDT, CDR2 YNNKEL (reference sequence). This CDR3 contains 14 residues. CDR3 DNA sequence: TGTGCCAGCAGCCTATCCGACAGAAACTATGGCTACACCTTC. This codes for CASSLSDRNYGYTF.

The genes are TRBV4-3 and TRBJ2-2; 13 bases fit TRBD2. The CDR3 runs to 18 residues. From germline, CDR1 is LGHNA and CDR2 YSLEER. J gave up 1 base and V 4 bases, and 6 bases lay outside the gene matches. The CDR3 DNA sequence: TGCGCCAGCAGCCGATTACTAGCGGGGGGGCAGAACACCGGGGAGCTGTTTTTT. Translation gives CASSRLLAGGQNTGELFF.

This clonotype has at least ten counts. J is TRBJ2-2 and V is TRBV7-9; TRBD1 might be the D (5 bases). This CDR3 comprises 18 residues. Trimming cost V 2 bases and J 1 base, with 17 bases left between them. The germline V gene encodes CDR1 SEHNR and CDR2 FQNEAQ (reference sequence). This CDR3 is CASSLSQGKIRNTGELFF. Here the CDR3 DNA reads TGTGCCAGCAGCTTATCGCAGGGAAAAATTAGGAACACCGGGGAGCTGTTTTTT.

This clonotype was seen at least ten times. The chain recombines TRBV10-3 with TRBJ2-3; D perhaps matches TRBD1 (6 bases). The V end was cut by 4 bases, the J end by 1 base, with 9 bases between. The CDR3 runs 14 residues. Germline CDR1 is ENHRY and CDR2 is SYGVKD. CDR3 DNA sequence: TGTGCCATCAGTGTGGGGGCCGGCACAGATACGCAGTATTTT. Protein: CAISVGAGTDTQYF.

This clonotype was counted at least ten times. CDR3 region: CASSSTGYTGELFF. The CDR3 nucleotides read TGTGCCAGCAGCTCGACAGGCTACACCGGGGAGCTGTTTTTT. The gene calls are TRBV7-2 and TRBJ2-2; perhaps TRBD1 as D (6 bases). Germline V gene data show CDR1 as SGHTA and CDR2 as FQGNSA. Trimming left V 4 bases short and J 3 bases short, with 9 bases between. The CDR3 has 14 amino acids.

In this sample, this clonotype turned up a few times. The chain couples TRBV6-5 to TRBJ2-1; unclear D gene. CDR3 length equals 13 residues. Germline CDR1 is MNHEY and CDR2 is SVGAGI. Between the trimmed V and J ends, which lost 3 bases and 6 bases, there was a span of 9 bases. The CDR3 coding sequence is TGTGCCAGCAGTTATAGAACCCCCAATGAGCAGTTCTTC. As protein: CASSYRTPNEQFF.

This clonotype was observed at least ten times. This sequence joins TRBV4-2 and TRBJ1-6; D remains unclear. Trimming shortened V by 1 base and J by 0 bases, and 10 bases separated the two germline ends. This CDR3 spans 17 amino acids. The germline V gene encodes CDR1 LGHNA and CDR2 YNFKEQ. The CDR3 protein is CASSQGTEGSYNSPLHF. The CDR3 coding sequence is TGTGCCAGCAGCCAAGGGACCGAGGGCTCCTATAATTCACCCCTCCACTTT.

The chain combines TRBV20-1 with TRBJ2-7; the D gene is possibly TRBD2 (6 bases). The CDR3 is 12 amino acids. Trimming pared 6 bases from V and 3 bases from J, leaving 12 bases between. CDR1 is DFQATT and CDR2 is SNEGSKA in the germline V gene (reference sequence). CDR3 loop: CSAGTLFYEQYF. The CDR3 nucleotides read TGCAGTGCGGGGACTTTGTTCTACGAGCAGTACTTC.

This clonotype was observed many times. The V call is TRBV5-4, the J call TRBJ1-1, with TRBD1 as a possible D gene (5 bases). Germline V gives CDR1 SGHNT, CDR2 YYREEE (reference sequence). The CDR3 totals 15 residues. The V end was cut by 1 base, the J end by 1 base, with 11 bases between. This CDR3 reads CASSLYKGPNTEAFF. The CDR3 DNA is TGTGCCAGCAGCTTGTATAAGGGGCCGAACACTGAAGCTTTCTTT.

This clonotype was picked up many times. The CDR3 spells CASSLWNTEAFF. Written as DNA, the CDR3 is TGTGCCAGCAGTTTATGGAACACTGAAGCTTTCTTT. The rearrangement links TRBV5-4 to TRBJ1-1; D not certain. Trimming stripped 5 bases from V and 1 base from J, with 6 bases between. The CDR3 loop spans 12 amino acids. Germline CDR1 reads SGHNT; CDR2 reads YYREEE (reference sequence).

This sequence joins TRBV12-3 or TRBV12-4 and TRBJ1-6; TRBD1 matches at 9 bases. J gave up 7 bases and V 7 bases, and 5 bases lay outside the gene matches. CDR3 length equals 14 residues. The CDR3 loop is CASTQDRGNSPLHF. DNA of the CDR3: TGTGCCAGCACCCAGGACAGGGGAAATTCACCCCTCCACTTT.

This clonotype was counted only a few times. The rearrangement uses TRBV4-3 and TRBJ2-3, with 7 bases matching TRBD2. The germline V gene encodes CDR1 LGHNA and CDR2 YSLEER. Trimming took 3 bases from V and 0 from J; bases not matched to a gene: 6. CDR3 size: 16 residues. CDR3: CASSHRAGTSTDTQYF. CDR3 DNA: TGCGCCAGCAGCCACAGAGCGGGAACTAGCACAGATACGCAGTATTTT.

The chain combines TRBV18 with TRBJ1-6; 9 positions match TRBD1. Germline CDR1 and CDR2: KGHSH and LQKENI. J was trimmed by 7 bases and V by 4 bases; bases with no gene match: 5. The CDR3 has 15 residues. The chain's CDR3 is CASSLTGTGNSPLHF. The CDR3 DNA reads TGTGCCAGCTCACTGACCGGGACAGGGAATTCACCCCTCCACTTT.

The chain links TRBV2 to TRBJ2-7; D might be TRBD1 or TRBD2, each matching 6 bases. The germline V gene encodes CDR1 SNHLY and CDR2 FYNNEI. V shed 3 bases and J shed 10 bases, with 13 bases lying between them. CDR3 length: 12 amino acids. The CDR3 sequence: CASSDHREVQYF. The CDR3 DNA reads TGTGCCAGCAGTGACCACAGGGAGGTCCAGTACTTC.

This clonotype has a count of ten or more. V gene TRBV4-3 combines with J gene TRBJ2-3; a weak D match, TRBD2 (5 bases). Germline CDR1 LGHNA, CDR2 YSLEER. Trimming removed 2 bases from V and 11 bases from J, with 11 bases in between. This CDR3 region has 12 residues. In DNA, the CDR3 is TGCGCCAGCAGCCAAAGGAGGAGTGAGCAGTATTTT. It yields the protein CASSQRRSEQYF.

In its sample, this clonotype was seen a few times. The chain carries TRBV4-2 and TRBJ1-1, with a possible D match to TRBD1 (5 bases). CDR1 LGHNA and CDR2 YNFKEQ come from the germline V gene. V shed 3 bases and J shed 1 base, with 12 bases lying between them. CDR3 length equals 15 residues. The CDR3 coding sequence is TGTGCCAGCAGCCACCCCGGCAGGGCGAACACTGAAGCTTTCTTT. It translates to CASSHPGRANTEAFF.

The chain links TRBV9 to TRBJ2-7; TRBD1 is a possible D gene (6 bases). Trimming stripped 4 bases from V and 6 bases from J, with 17 bases between. The CDR3 loop spans 14 amino acids. CDR1 is SGDLS and CDR2 is YYNGEE in the germline V gene. DNA for the CDR3: TGTGCCAGCAGCTTCCGATCAGGGGCCGGCGAGCAGTACGTC. It yields the protein CASSFRSGAGEQYV.

This rearrangement joins TRBV3-1 to TRBJ1-3; D perhaps matches TRBD1 (5 bases). Trimming left V 4 bases short and J 0 bases short, with 13 bases between. The CDR3 contains 16 residues. Germline CDR1 and CDR2: LGHDT and YNNKEL (reference sequence). CDR3 protein: CASSPAAGSSGNTIYF. The CDR3 bases are TGTGCCAGCAGCCCCGCCGCAGGGAGCTCTGGAAACACCATATATTTT. The full variable domain, in which reference TRBV3-1 and TRBJ1-3 provide the parts outside the CDR3, is DTAVSQTPKYLVTQMGNDKSIKCEQNLGHDTMYWYKQDSKKFLKIMFSYNNKELIINETVPNRFSPKSPDKAHLNLHINSLELGDSAVYFCASSPAAGSSGNTIYFGEGSWLTVV.

In this sample, this clonotype turned up many times. In nucleotides, the CDR3 is TGTGCCAGCAGTTTAGACCCCGGGGGGTGGGGAGATACGCAGTATTTT. Translating gives CASSLDPGGWGDTQYF. This rearrangement joins TRBV12-3 or TRBV12-4 to TRBJ2-3, with TRBD2 matching over 7 bases. The length of the CDR3 is 16 residues. The V and J ends lost 1 base and 5 bases, in that order; junction bases with no gene match: 9.

This clonotype was recorded a few times. The chain recombines TRBV9 with TRBJ1-6; unclear D gene. Germline lookup yields CDR1 SGDLS and CDR2 YYNGEE. V lost 6 bases and J lost 7, with 14 bases in between. This CDR3 comprises 14 residues. CDR3 in amino acids: CASTPTSGNSPLHF. In DNA form, the CDR3 reads TGTGCCAGCACCCCGACGTCTGGGAATTCACCCCTCCACTTT.

This clonotype occurred a few times. The V call is TRBV7-2, the J call TRBJ2-2, with TRBD1 matching over 8 bases. Germline V lookup: CDR1 SGHTA, CDR2 FQGNSA. This CDR3 spans 14 amino acids. V shed 8 bases and J 5 bases; nucleotides not matched to a gene: 7. CDR3 region: CASDRGQGTGELFF. CDR3 sequence (DNA): TGTGCCAGCGATAGAGGACAGGGAACCGGGGAGCTGTTTTTT.